This entry lists 25 T cell receptor beta chains sequenced from one sample in a study of regulatory T cells in long-lasting Graves disease. Library construction for TCR beta used iRepertoire HTBI primers and Arm-PCR of CDR3 regions. TCRdb analysed the multiplex PCR reads with MiXCR anew, one entry per CDR3 protein. This sample yields about 620,000 distinct CDR3 sequences, of which less than 20% are seen a single time; 15% to 20% belongs to the top ten. Time point here: newly diagnosed GD, antithyroid drugs for less than 3 months. Following extraction of RNA from PBMCs, that RNA was used to make the TCR library. Another study also made use of these data, one on T cells in Graves' hyperthyroidism and ophthalmopathy.

Sample: peripheral blood mononuclear cells (PBMCs), taken at new diagnosis, from a patient treated with antithyroid drugs. These receptors all come from a woman in her 30s with Graves disease.

This sequence joins TRBV18 and TRBJ2-5; 12 bases map to TRBD1. J gave up 5 bases and V 5 bases, and 6 bases lay outside the gene matches. CDR3 size: 15 residues. Germline V gives CDR1 KGHSH, CDR2 LQKENI. The CDR3 nucleotides read TGTGCCAGCTCAGGTGGGACAGGGGGCACGGAGACCCAGTACTTC. Amino acids: CASSGGTGGTETQYF.

This chain connects TRBV6-1 to TRBJ2-3; 10 nucleotides agree with TRBD2. Germline V gene lookup returns CDR1 MNHNS and CDR2 SASEGT. V trimming: 4 bases; J trimming: 8 bases; junction bases outside the gene matches: 18. The CDR3 runs to 18 residues. The CDR3 bases are TGTGCCAGCAGTGTAGTCCCTAGTCGAGCGGGAGGGCCGGGTACGCAGTATTTT. Residues: CASSVVPSRAGGPGTQYF.

Concerning this clonotype: A far larger clone is only one base removed, so a read error is likely. The chain couples TRBV7-9 to TRBJ2-3; TRBD2 matches at 14 bases. The CDR3 has 18 residues. Per germline, CDR1 SEHNR and CDR2 FQNEAQ (reference sequence). CDR3 protein: CASSARLAGGDLTGTQYF. The CDR3 nucleotides are TGTGCCAGCAGCGCCCGACTAGCGGGAGGGGATTTGACAGGTACGCAGTATTTT. The whole variable domain, remainder taken from reference TRBV7-9 and TRBJ2-3, is DTGVSQNPRHKITKRGQNVTFRCDPISEHNRLYWYRQTLGQGPEFLTYFQNEAQLEKSRLLSDRFSAERPKGSFSTLEIQRTEQGDSAMYLCASSARLAGGDLTGTQYFGPGTRLTVL.

The table lists this clonotype with many counts. The V and J genes are TRBV10-3 and TRBJ1-1; possible D gene TRBD1, 5 bases. The length of the CDR3 is 13 residues. Trimming took 6 bases from V and 4 from J, leaving 12 bases between them. Germline V gene data show CDR1 as ENHRY and CDR2 as SYGVKD. The CDR3 coding sequence is TGTGCCATCAGGGGGACTGAAATCACTGAAGCTTTCTTT. The encoded protein is CAIRGTEITEAFF.

This clonotype came up a few times. Just one base apart from a much larger clone, this may be a read error. The genes are TRBV28 and TRBJ1-1, with TRBD1 matching over 10 bases. Germline CDR1 reads MDHEN; CDR2 reads SYDVKM. The CDR3 runs 15 residues. CDR3 DNA sequence: TGTGCCAGCAGTTACCGGGACAGGGGTGGAGTTGAAGCTTCCTTT. Translation gives CASSYRDRGGVEASF.

V usage is TRBV9 and J usage is TRBJ1-1; TRBD1 is a possible D gene (6 bases). CDR1 and CDR2 (germline): SGDLS, YYNGEE. V was clipped by 3 bases and J by 6 bases, with 15 bases between them. CDR3 length: 14 amino acids. The CDR3 nucleotides read TGTGCCAGCAGCGCCCAGGGGCTAGGGCCTGAAGCTTTCTTT. Translating gives CASSAQGLGPEAFF.

The sample holds a few counts of this clonotype. V usage is TRBV3-1 and J usage is TRBJ1-3; D is unclear. CDR1 LGHDT and CDR2 YNNKEL come from the germline V gene (reference sequence). The CDR3 spans 18 residues. Deletions cut 1 base from V and 0 bases from J, with 16 bases between. The CDR3 spells CASSQVPGSQSSGNTIYF. In DNA, the CDR3 is TGTGCCAGCAGCCAAGTCCCTGGGAGTCAGAGCTCTGGAAACACCATATATTTT.

Points on this clonotype: A much larger clone differs by one base, so this may be a read error. This rearrangement joins TRBV11-2 to TRBJ2-5; possible D gene TRBD2, 5 bases. In germline, CDR1 is SGHAT, CDR2 FQNNGV. The CDR3 is made up of 14 amino acids. CDR3 sequence reads: CASSRGAVRETQHF. CDR3 nucleotides: TGTGCCAGCAGCCGGGGTGCGGTGAGAGAGACCCAGCACTTC.

The chain employs TRBV5-4 and TRBJ2-2, with 11 bases lining up with TRBD2. The germline gives CDR1 SGHNT, CDR2 YYREEE (reference sequence). V was clipped by 0 bases and J by 9 bases; unmatched bases: 1. The CDR3 consists of 14 residues. Written as DNA, the CDR3 is TGTGCCAGCAGCTTGGGACTAGCGGGACGGGAGCTGTTTTTT. It translates to CASSLGLAGRELFF.

The rearrangement joins TRBV12-3 or TRBV12-4 to TRBJ2-3; D gene ambiguous. The CDR3 extends over 17 amino acids. Trimming took 6 bases from V and 1 from J, leaving 20 bases between them. The CDR3: CASSQIINRGRTDTQYF. The CDR3 nucleotides are TGTGCCAGCAGCCAAATAATAAATCGCGGACGCACAGATACGCAGTATTTT.

In its sample, this clonotype was seen a few times. The chain carries TRBV9 and TRBJ2-1; 15 bases align to TRBD2. V trimming: 4 bases; J trimming: 8 bases; junction bases outside the gene matches: 10. This CDR3 comprises 17 residues. Per germline, CDR1 SGDLS and CDR2 YYNGEE. DNA for the CDR3: TGTGCCAGCAGCCCCGGACTAGCGGGAGGGGCTTGGTATGAGCAGTTCTTC. Residues: CASSPGLAGGAWYEQFF.

This clonotype was picked up many times. The chain is built from TRBV27 and TRBJ1-2, with D possibly TRBD1 on 5 matching bases. Between the trimmed V and J ends, which lost 2 bases and 4 bases, there was a span of 20 bases. Germline V gene lookup returns CDR1 MNHEY and CDR2 SMNVEV (reference sequence). This CDR3 is built from 17 residues. This chain's CDR3 is CASSLAGRQAPIYGYTF. The CDR3 DNA follows: TGTGCCAGCAGTTTAGCGGGACGGCAGGCCCCAATCTATGGCTACACCTTC.

This clonotype was picked up a small number of times. The chain uses TRBV4-1 and TRBJ1-6; D is unresolved. The CDR3 is 16 residues long. Trimming removed 2 bases from V and 7 bases from J, with 15 bases in between. The germline V gene encodes CDR1 MGHRA and CDR2 YSYEKL. CDR3 amino acids: CASSQIVRQMNSPLHF. CDR3 nucleotides: TGCGCCAGCAGCCAAATCGTACGGCAGATGAATTCACCCCTCCACTTT.

This clonotype has ten or more counts. The CDR3 nucleotides read TGTGCCTGGGGGGACATGGGGAATCAGCCCCAGCATTTT. Translating it yields CAWGDMGNQPQHF. The J gene is TRBJ1-5, the V gene TRBV30; D is perhaps TRBD1 (6 bases). Trimming took off 5 bases at V and 4 bases at J, with 12 bases between the two ends. The CDR3 is 13 residues long. In germline, CDR1 is GTSNPN, CDR2 SVGIG (reference sequence). Based on the CDR3 plus reference TRBV30 and TRBJ1-5, the full variable domain is SQTIHQWPATLVQPVGSPLSLECTVEGTSNPNLYWYRQAAGRGLQLLFYSVGIGQISSEVPQNLSASRPQDRQFILSSKKLLLSDSGFYLCAWGDMGNQPQHFGDGTRLSIL.

This chain links TRBV29-1 with TRBJ2-1; 7 bases line up with TRBD2. The junction had 12 bases not matched to a gene; V was cut back by 5 bases and J by 8 bases. The CDR3 consists of 14 residues. Germline lookup yields CDR1 SQVTM and CDR2 ANQGSEA. For the CDR3, the DNA is TGCAGCGTTAAGGCGGGGGAGGGTTTCTATGAGCAGTTCTTC. Translation: CSVKAGEGFYEQFF.

This clonotype was detected many times. This chain connects TRBV29-1 to TRBJ2-7; 9 nucleotides agree with TRBD1. Germline V gene sequence: CDR1 SQVTM, CDR2 ANQGSEA. Unmatched junction bases numbered 8, after V lost 7 bases and J lost 7 bases. The CDR3 contains 12 residues. The CDR3 spells CSALQGAGEQYF. As DNA, the CDR3 is TGCAGCGCCTTACAGGGGGCGGGGGAGCAGTACTTC.

The chain recombines TRBV18 with TRBJ2-7, with D hard to call. This CDR3 is built from 15 residues. Trimming cost V 6 bases and J 0 bases, with 15 bases left between them. Per the germline V gene, CDR1 is KGHSH and CDR2 is LQKENI. The CDR3 DNA sequence: TGTGCCAGCTCCCAAACACAGACCATCTCCTACGAGCAGTACTTC. This gives the protein CASSQTQTISYEQYF.

The chain uses TRBV10-2 and TRBJ2-5; 13 bases are shared with TRBD2. With 6 bases clipped from V and 4 bases from J, the junction kept 8 bases outside the gene matches. CDR3 size: 16 residues. Germline CDR1 and CDR2: WSHSY and SAAADI. The chain's CDR3 is CASRGSRLAGGETQYF. In DNA form, the CDR3 reads TGCGCCAGCAGGGGCAGCAGACTAGCGGGAGGAGAGACCCAGTACTTC.

This clonotype was seen repeatedly, ten times or more. This sequence joins TRBV11-2 and TRBJ2-1, with 9 nucleotides matching TRBD1. Germline lookup yields CDR1 SGHAT and CDR2 FQNNGV. The V segment lost 0 bases and the J segment 14 bases; nucleotides outside the gene matches: 8. This CDR3 comprises 14 residues. The CDR3 protein is CASSLEPGQGWKFF. The CDR3 DNA sequence: TGTGCCAGCAGCTTAGAGCCGGGACAGGGTTGGAAGTTCTTC.

This clonotype was counted at least ten times. This chain joins TRBV2 and TRBJ1-2; D is ambiguous. The germline V gene encodes CDR1 SNHLY and CDR2 FYNNEI. Trimming stripped 8 bases from V and 4 bases from J, with 8 bases between. The CDR3 has 11 residues. The CDR3 protein is CASGSSYGYTF. As DNA, the CDR3 is TGTGCCAGCGGGTCGAGCTATGGCTACACCTTC.

This clonotype was seen many times. This chain links TRBV6-5 with TRBJ2-7, with unresolved D. V shed 2 bases and J shed 4 bases, with 12 bases lying between them. CDR1 and CDR2 from the germline V gene are MNHEY and SVGAGI. The CDR3 length is 14 residues. The CDR3 loop is CASSYRAVLYEQYF. The CDR3 DNA reads as TGTGCCAGCAGTTACAGGGCAGTGTTATACGAGCAGTACTTC.

As concerns this clonotype: At one end the junction does not follow the germline gene, possibly because of a read error. CDR3 region: CSARDRLAGVGVF. The CDR3 DNA is TGCAGTGCTAGAGATCGTCTAGCGGGAGTCGGTGTGTTC. V gene TRBV20-1 combines with J gene TRBJ2-7; 10 bases are a match to TRBD2. Germline V gives CDR1 DFQATT, CDR2 SNEGSKA (reference sequence). The CDR3 contains 13 residues.

This clonotype was found a few times. In nucleotides, the CDR3 is TGCAGTGCTAGAGACCCAAGCGGGAGCGGCTACGAGCAGTACTTC. This gives the protein CSARDPSGSGYEQYF. V and J are TRBV20-1 and TRBJ2-7; TRBD2 aligns across 8 bases. The germline CDR1 and CDR2 sequences are DFQATT and SNEGSKA (reference sequence). Losses at the gene ends were 0 bases for V and 3 bases for J; bases not matched to a gene: 7. The length of the CDR3 is 15 residues.

This clonotype was counted ten times or more. This chain uses TRBV27 with TRBJ2-7; a possible D gene is TRBD2 (6 bases). This CDR3 region has 15 residues. Per germline, CDR1 MNHEY and CDR2 SMNVEV (reference sequence). V dropped 9 bases and J dropped 1 base, with 19 bases sitting between them. CDR3 loop: CASGTGSLLSYEQYF. In DNA form, the CDR3 reads TGTGCCAGTGGGACTGGATCTCTACTTTCCTACGAGCAGTACTTC.

This clonotype has a count of ten or more. The chain couples TRBV28 to TRBJ2-7, with D perhaps given as TRBD1 or TRBD2 (5 bases each). Per the germline V gene, CDR1 is MDHEN and CDR2 is SYDVKM. The V end lost 6 bases, the J end lost 4 bases, and 16 bases lay between the germline ends. This CDR3 contains 14 residues. The CDR3 spells CASRIGEPGYEQYF. The CDR3 nucleotides are TGTGCCAGCAGAATAGGGGAGCCGGGGTACGAGCAGTACTTC.